The clone carrying this TCR beta chain was recorded at least ten times. The antigen remains undetermined. Researchers amplified the TCR beta CDR3 regions from RNA transcripts. In the first-round RT-PCR of the TCR CDR3, the HTBI primer set was used. In TCRdb, the multiplex PCR reads were re-called with MiXCR into one record per CDR3 protein. The data contain roughly 420,000 distinct CDR3 sequences, around 16% of them singletons. J lost 5 bases, V lost 4 bases, and 4 bases had no gene match. Germline lookup yields CDR1 MGHRA and CDR2 YSYEKL. The CDR3 is 15 amino acids. This sample was included in a study of T cells in Graves' hyperthyroidism and ophthalmopathy. Study observations and caveats: Ophthalmopathy and stable hyperthyroidism were told apart by a 13 V-J model.

Hyperthyroidism, newly diagnosed and lasting under 2 months, affected patients aged 18 to 65. Fresh 10 ml peripheral blood yielded PBMCs. The chain carries TRBV4-1 and TRBJ1-5; 11 bases map to TRBD1. This TCR derives from a woman aged 18 to 35 with Graves' hyperthyroidism. The sample taken for sequencing was blood. CDR3 residues: CASSPGQGAYQPQHF. The DNA of the CDR3 is TGCGCCAGCAGCCCAGGACAGGGGGCTTATCAGCCCCAGCATTTT.